These T cell receptor beta chains were read from a single sample in a study of B cell selection in AIRE deficiency. Using immunoSEQ multiplex PCR, the repertoire was profiled, and TCRdb retains in-frame clones only, with some absent. The sample lists roughly 24,000 clones; 92% were seen once. Material: CD4+CD25+ Tregs sorted from PBMCs. These TCRs come from a human donor in good health. CDR3s include the opening cysteine and the closing phenylalanine or tryptophan. Each record gives: V gene, CDR3 length, D gene, clone size, J gene, CDR3 DNA, CDR3 protein. The D gene is left open where the match is weak. Size values are once, few and many counts, or a class for expanded clones, and some rows have none.

>TRBV30|15|TRBD1|once|TRBJ1-2
TGTGCCTGGAGGAGTCGGGACAGGGGTAACTATGGCTACACCTTC
CAWRSRDRGNYGYTF
>TRBV5-1|13|-|once|TRBJ2-5
TGCGCCAGCAGCTTGGACTGGGTTCAGACCCAGTACTTC
CASSLDWVQTQYF
>TRBV5-6|15|TRBD2|-|TRBJ2-3
TGTGCCAGCAGCTTGAGGACTAGCGGCACAGATACGCAGTATTTT
CASSLRTSGTDTQYF
>TRBV20-1|8|-|-|TRBJ1-2
TGCAGTGCTCCTGGCTACACCTTC
CSAPGYTF
>TRBV21-1|16|-|-|TRBJ1-1
TGTGCCAGCAACGGACAGTTAAGGCTGAACGGCACTGAAGCTTTCTTT
CASNGQLRLNGTEAFF
>TRBV11-2|14|-|-|TRBJ1-1
TGTGCCAGCAGCCTACAGGGTAGGGACACTGAAGCTTTCTTT
CASSLQGRDTEAFF
>TRBV6-6|14|TRBD1|-|TRBJ2-2
TGTGCCAGCAGTTCGACAGGGGCAACCGGGGAGCTGTTTTTT
CASSSTGATGELFF
>TRBV27|14|-|-|TRBJ1-2
TGTGCCAGCAGGCCCAGGGTTCCGAACTATGGCTACACCTTC
CASRPRVPNYGYTF
>TRBV7-9|19|TRBD1|-|TRBJ1-2
TGTGCCAGCAGCTTATGGTTGGGACAGGGGAAAGGGAGAGTATATGGCTACACCTTC
CASSLWLGQGKGRVYGYTF
>TRBV19|15|TRBD1|once|TRBJ1-3
TGTGCCAGTAGTATCGAGGACAGGGTCGGTAACACCATATATTTT
CASSIEDRVGNTIYF
>TRBV19|18|-|-|TRBJ1-2
TGTGCCAGTAGGTCGACAGGTGCCCTTGGCGTCCTAAACTATGGCTACACCTTC
CASRSTGALGVLNYGYTF
>TRBV11-2|13|TRBD1|-|TRBJ2-3
TGTGCCAGCAGCCTCAGGGGGACAGATACGCAGTATTTT
CASSLRGTDTQYF
>TRBV5-1|14|TRBD1|-|TRBJ2-7
TGCGCCAGCAGCCCGGGACAGGGACCCTACGAGCAGTACTTC
CASSPGQGPYEQYF
>TRBV27|13|-|-|TRBJ2-7
TGTGCCAGCAGCCCCGGTTACGACTACGAGCAGTACTTC
CASSPGYDYEQYF
>TRBV5-5|11|-|-|TRBJ2-7
TGTGCCAGCAGCTTGGAAGGGTCCCAGTACTTC
CASSLEGSQYF
>TRBV28|17|TRBD1|-|TRBJ2-4
TGTGCCAGCAGTTGGGACAGGACTTTGCGGGCCAAAAACATTCAGTACTTC
CASSWDRTLRAKNIQYF
>TRBV10-3|13|TRBD2|-|TRBJ2-5
TGTGCCATCAGTGGGGGACTAGAGGCGACCCAGTACTTC
CAISGGLEATQYF
>TRBV19|14|TRBD2|-|TRBJ2-7
TGTGCCAGTAGTACCAGCGGGGTAGCCTACGAGCAGTACTTC
CASSTSGVAYEQYF
>TRBV7-6|15|TRBD1|few|TRBJ1-6
TGTGCCAGCAGCTTAGAGGACAGGGATAGGTCACCCCTCCACTTT
CASSLEDRDRSPLHF
>TRBV5-1|13|-|-|TRBJ1-1
TGCGCCAGCAGGATAGATCGGGCATTTGAAGCTTTCTTT
CASRIDRAFEAFF
>TRBV11-3|15|-|-|TRBJ2-1
TGTGCCAGCAGCTTAGGGGGGACCGGTTACGGTGAGCAGTTCTTC
CASSLGGTGYGEQFF
>TRBV19|15|TRBD1|-|TRBJ1-6
TGTGCCAGTAGGGTCACAGGGGGCCTTAATTCACCCCTCCACTTT
CASRVTGGLNSPLHF
>TRBV7-2|18|-|-|TRBJ1-1
TGTGCCAGCAGCGACCGAAAGGGAATCCCATCCATGAACACTGAAGCTTTCTTT
CASSDRKGIPSMNTEAFF
>TRBV18|18|-|-|TRBJ1-1
TGTGCCAGCTCACCAAAGAATCACCGGCGGATAGGTATCACTGAAGCTTTCTTT
CASSPKNHRRIGITEAFF
>TRBV19|15|-|-|TRBJ1-5
TGTGCCAGTACCAACCGGACAGCTTACAATCAGCCCCAGCATTTT
CASTNRTAYNQPQHF
>TRBV21-1|14|-|-|TRBJ1-2
TGTGCCAGCAGCAAAGGTAGTCGGGACTATGGCTACACCTTC
CASSKGSRDYGYTF
>TRBV5-1|17|-|-|TRBJ2-1
TGCGCCAGCAGGGGCCCCGAACAGGACCCCTACTACAATGAGCAGTTCTTC
CASRGPEQDPYYNEQFF
>TRBV5-1|14|-|-|TRBJ2-6
TGCGCCAGCAGCAGGGACTCTGGGGCCAACGTCCTGACTTTC
CASSRDSGANVLTF
>TRBV19|18|-|-|TRBJ2-7
TGTGCCAGTAGTATAGGAATGGGACGGCAAACGGTCTGGAACGAGCAGTACTTC
CASSIGMGRQTVWNEQYF
>TRBV5-1|14|-|once|TRBJ2-1
TGCGCCAGCAGCTCGACGGACGGCCCCAATGAGCAGTTCTTC
CASSSTDGPNEQFF
>TRBV19|14|-|-|TRBJ2-7
TGTGCCAGTAGCTTCCGGGACTCCCAATACGAGCAGTACTTC
CASSFRDSQYEQYF
>TRBV6-5|14|-|-|TRBJ1-6
TGTGCCAGCAGTTACCCTACGGGGAATTCACCCCTCCACTTT
CASSYPTGNSPLHF
>TRBV2|15|-|-|TRBJ2-2
TGTGCCAGCACCACCGACAGCAAGAACACCGGGGAGCTGTTTTTT
CASTTDSKNTGELFF
>TRBV5-4|11|-|-|TRBJ1-2
TGTGCCAGCAGCCTAACGGACGGCTACACCTTC
CASSLTDGYTF
>TRBV18|13|-|-|TRBJ1-2
TGTGCCAGCGGCGGGGGTTCCGGCTATGGCTACACCTTC
CASGGGSGYGYTF
>TRBV6-1|13|-|once|TRBJ2-5
TGTGCCAGCAGTGAGGTGCGGGCAGAGACCCAGTACTTC
CASSEVRAETQYF
>TRBV4-3|14|-|-|TRBJ1-1
TGCGCCAGCAGCCAATCGGGGGTGAACACTGAAGCTTTCTTT
CASSQSGVNTEAFF
>TRBV29-1|13|-|-|TRBJ1-1
TGCAGCGTTGAAGATCCCACCGGGACCGGAGCTTTCTTT
CSVEDPTGTGAFF